Described below is a single TCR beta chain sequence and its context. Its target is not known. The sample originates from a study of T cell responses to AZD1222 COVID-19 vaccine. Notes on the study in general: Spike was spanned by vaccine-associated CD4 TCRs, with dominance at 160-218 and 743-854. Rises in breadth and depth of Spike-specific TCRs came after two AZD1222 doses.

Pooled together were second doses at about 4 or about 12 weeks. From germline, CDR1 is DFQATT and CDR2 SNEGSKA (reference sequence). V gave up 3 bases and J gave up 8 bases; unmatched junction bases: 3. This CDR3 has 14 residues. Sequenced by immunoSEQ multiplex PCR; TCRdb stores in-frame clones only, minus some. The profile shows around 78,000 clones, approximately 90% of them singletons. The chain links TRBV20-1 to TRBJ2-1; TRBD2 matches 14 bases. This clonotype originated in an adult who received the AZD1222 COVID-19 vaccine. Sequenced here: peripheral blood, sampled 28 days after the second AZD1222 dose. The CDR3 bases are TGCAGTGCTAGTGGGACTAGCGGGAGCGATGAGCAGTTCTTC. It codes for CSASGTSGSDEQFF.